This TCR beta chain was identified during a study of blood T cells in healthy people across ages (dated by TCRdb to about 2015). Broadly, across the study: In model experiments, template switching captured about one uniquely barcoded TCR beta cDNA molecule for every two T cells. Using deep sequencing normalized with unique cDNA molecular identifiers, the study measured how TCR beta repertoire diversity changes with age. The donors were split into four age groups: young (average about 15 years), middle-aged (about 40), aged (roughly 60) and long-lived (over 80). Donors of different ages were randomly distributed across sequencing lanes to avoid experimental bias. Two additional independent replicas of 1 million unique cDNA reads from the same blood draw were analyzed for two donors (one aged 18 to 29 and one aged 80 or older). Broader findings and caveats from the paper: Compared with the aged group, the long-lived group had more naive CD4+ T cells, fewer expanded clones and increased TCR diversity, suggesting age selection. Since profiling was done on bulk unsorted PBMCs, naive and antigen-experienced compartments could not be conclusively compared. Observed TCR beta diversity per million T cells fell roughly linearly with age, and a significant reduction was already apparent by age around 40. Estimates of total diversity based on one million sequenced T cells were considered lower bounds and underestimates. There was a strong correlation between observed TCR beta diversity and the percentage of naive T cells measured by flow cytometry. The CMV infection status of donors was not known, potentially confounding age-related changes in expanded clonotypes.

The germline V gene yields MNHNS for CDR1 and SASEGT for CDR2. Taken from cysteine to phenylalanine, the CDR3 has 15 residues. Solely the CDR3 DNA is kept, with 45 bases framed from the first base. V loses 5 bases, J loses 3 bases, and the germline ends lie 14 bases apart. This clonotype has a single count. Its antigen specificity is not known. Per-base quality was not reported, and no clone a single base away is much larger than it. A single read offers scant evidence. Donors were 30 to 45 systemically healthy Caucasian individuals from Russia aged roughly 6 to 90 years. Around 9.7 milliliters of peripheral blood were collected from each donor into EDTA-treated Vacutainer tubes. Ficoll-Paque density-gradient centrifugation was used to isolate PBMCs, with at least 6.5 million obtained per sample. Total RNA, at least 6 micrograms per sample, was extracted from PBMCs with Trizol reagent. For every donor, flow cytometry on a PBMC aliquot measured the percentage of naive CD45RAhigh/CD27high T cells.

The receptor library was made with 5' RACE. Sequencing took place on an Illumina HiSeq 2500. A second roughly 6 to 12 cycle PCR used a sample-barcoded 5' primer and a J-beta primer mix. Each TCR beta cDNA molecule received a unique molecular identifier from a template-switch 5' adaptor carrying 12 random nucleotides. Each sample yielded at least 2.5 million CDR3-containing paired-end reads. The Mint cDNA synthesis kit, primed by a TRBC-specific oligonucleotide, was used to synthesize first-strand cDNA from all RNA. Following uracil-DNA glycosylase treatment, all cDNA underwent a first 18-cycle PCR with the universal primers M1SS and BC2_uni_R. As for the original processing: For normalization, 1 million high-quality reads were randomly selected from each sample, with every read carrying a distinct molecular identifier. Instead of being binned into consensus sequences, reads with shared molecular identifiers were discarded. MiTCR, with a Q25 quality threshold and the strictest error-elimination algorithm, was used for CDR3 identification, clonotype clustering and error correction. A nonparametric unseen species model with Euler transformation was used to estimate a lower bound on total TCR beta diversity. Using fastp at Q25 and MiXCR, TCRdb reprocessed the public reads and kept productive beta chains. CDR3 protein sequences are deduplicated, and each keeps its most common genes and DNA. The V and J calls were determined by TCRdb, not by the authors. For this sample there are 800,000 to 950,000 distinct CDR3 sequences; roughly 35% appear just once. Together, the top ten hold about an eighth of the sample.

The receptor was isolated from a man aged 18 to 29 in good health. The sequenced sample consisted of blood. The sequence joins TRBV6-1 to TRBJ1-5, with TRBD1 tentatively as D gene (5 bases match). The CDR3 corresponds to CASSTVRGVNQPQHF. DNA sequence: TGTGCCAGCAGTACCGTTAGGGGAGTCAATCAGCCCCAGCATTTT.